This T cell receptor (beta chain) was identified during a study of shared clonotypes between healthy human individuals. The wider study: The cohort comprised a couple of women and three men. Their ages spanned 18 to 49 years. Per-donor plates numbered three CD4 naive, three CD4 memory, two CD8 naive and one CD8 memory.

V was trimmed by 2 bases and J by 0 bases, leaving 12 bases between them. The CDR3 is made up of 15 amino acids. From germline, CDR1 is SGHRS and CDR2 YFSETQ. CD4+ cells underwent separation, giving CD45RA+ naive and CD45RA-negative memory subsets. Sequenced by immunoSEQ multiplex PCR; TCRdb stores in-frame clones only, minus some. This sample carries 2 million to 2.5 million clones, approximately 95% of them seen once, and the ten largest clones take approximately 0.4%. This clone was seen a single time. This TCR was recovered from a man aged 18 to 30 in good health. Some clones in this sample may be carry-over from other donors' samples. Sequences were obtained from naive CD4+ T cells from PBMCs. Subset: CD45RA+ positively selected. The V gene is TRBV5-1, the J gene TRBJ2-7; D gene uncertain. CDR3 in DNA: TGCGCCAGCAGCTTTGGTACAGTCAGCTCCTACGAGCAGTACTTC. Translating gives CASSFGTVSSYEQYF.